This T cell receptor (beta chain) comes out of a study of identical twins' blood T cells. CDR1 is SEHNR and CDR2 is FQNEAQ in the germline V gene (reference sequence). CDR3 length: 15 amino acids. A word on this clonotype: Its antigen is not identified. At one end, the junction sequence differs from germline, possibly due to a read error.

Study-wide results and caveats: Shared environment remains a possible cause of twin similarity.

Each TCR cDNA library carried sample-specific barcodes on both ends. Under the authors' procedure: Each library had 2.2 to 3.6 million CDR3 reads and about 100,000 to nearly 550,000 clonotypes. TCRdb called the 5' RACE reads again in MiXCR, with one record for every CDR3 protein. V and J calls and clone size were set by TCRdb, not the authors. The table includes a few hundred thousand distinct CDR3 sequences, roughly 31% detected once. Sequenced input: PBMCs. The source is a woman between 18 and 55 years old in good health. V gene TRBV7-9 combines with J gene TRBJ1-2; 9 bases agree with TRBD1. CDR3 sequence: CASSPGQGNPHGCTF. CDR3 nucleotides: TGTGCCAGCAGCCCGGGACAGGGAAACCCACATGGCTGCACCTTC.